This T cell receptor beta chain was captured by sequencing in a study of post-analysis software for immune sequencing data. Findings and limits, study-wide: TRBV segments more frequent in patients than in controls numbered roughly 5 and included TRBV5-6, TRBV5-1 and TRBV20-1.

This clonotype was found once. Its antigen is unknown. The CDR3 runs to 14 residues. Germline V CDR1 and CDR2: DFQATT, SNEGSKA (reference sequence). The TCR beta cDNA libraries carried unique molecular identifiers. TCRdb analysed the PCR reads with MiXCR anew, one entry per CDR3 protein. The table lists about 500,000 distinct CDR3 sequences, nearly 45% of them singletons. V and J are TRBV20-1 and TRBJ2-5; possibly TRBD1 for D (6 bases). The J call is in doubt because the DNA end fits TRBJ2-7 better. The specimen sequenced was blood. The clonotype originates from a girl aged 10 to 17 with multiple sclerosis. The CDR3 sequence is CSAEGVGVDYEQYF. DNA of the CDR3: TGCAGTGCAGAGGGGGTTGGAGTGGACTACGAGCAGTACTTC.